This T cell receptor (beta chain) was sequenced during a study of T cell responses to AZD1222 COVID-19 vaccine. CDR3 length: 15 residues. CDR1 and CDR2 from the germline V gene are MNHEY and SVGAGI. V gave up 5 bases and J gave up 4 bases, with 18 bases separating them. The assay was immunoSEQ multiplex PCR, and TCRdb's table has in-frame clones only and misses some. Of more than 150,000 clones listed, 85% to 90% are singletons. Worth noting for this clone: Its target is not known.

Broader study findings: Clonal diversity was possibly underestimated, and white British individuals and females predominated among donors. As reported, nearly half of all spike-specific TCRs target variant regions that are unmutated.

The TCR was taken from an adult who received the AZD1222 COVID-19 vaccine. This sample comprised peripheral blood, obtained 28 days after the second AZD1222 dose. This chain uses TRBV6-5 with TRBJ2-7; D is unresolved. Here the CDR3 reads CASSTNGFSPYEQYF. The CDR3 DNA sequence: TGTGCCAGCAGTACAAACGGTTTTTCGCCTTACGAGCAGTACTTC.